The present TCR beta chain was sequenced within a study of T cell responses to AZD1222 COVID-19 vaccine. In regard to this clone: What it recognizes is unknown.

Trimming took 4 bases from V and 5 from J; bases not matched to a gene: 8. The germline CDR1 and CDR2 sequences are LNHNV and YYDKDF (reference sequence). The CDR3 is made up of 15 amino acids. Only in-frame clones appear in the TCRdb table, and some are missing; sequencing was by immunoSEQ multiplex PCR. The sample consists of roughly 120,000 clones, around 85% of them appearing once. Study results and caveats: Clonal diversity was possibly underestimated, and white British individuals and females predominated among donors.

Sequencing was performed on peripheral blood, taken 28 days after the second AZD1222 dose. This chain joins TRBV15 and TRBJ2-5; the match to TRBD2 covers 9 bases. The clonotype comes from an adult who received the AZD1222 COVID-19 vaccine. The CDR3 DNA is TGTGCCACCAGCAATGGCGGGGGGGCCGGGGAGACCCAGTACTTC. Its translation is CATSNGGGAGETQYF.